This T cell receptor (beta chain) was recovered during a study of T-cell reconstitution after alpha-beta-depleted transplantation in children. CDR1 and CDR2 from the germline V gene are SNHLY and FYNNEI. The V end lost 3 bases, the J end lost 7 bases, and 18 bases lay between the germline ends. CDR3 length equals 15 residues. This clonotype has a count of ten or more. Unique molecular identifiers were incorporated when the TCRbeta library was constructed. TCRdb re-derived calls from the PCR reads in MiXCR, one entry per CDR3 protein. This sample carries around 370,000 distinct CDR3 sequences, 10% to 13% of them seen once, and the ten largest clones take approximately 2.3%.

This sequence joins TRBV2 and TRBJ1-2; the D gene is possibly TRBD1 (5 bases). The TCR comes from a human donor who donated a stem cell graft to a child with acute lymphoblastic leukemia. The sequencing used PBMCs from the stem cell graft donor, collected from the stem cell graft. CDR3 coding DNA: TGTGCCAGCAGTGAGTCGGGACGGATGCTTGCTGGCTACACCTTC. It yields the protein CASSESGRMLAGYTF.